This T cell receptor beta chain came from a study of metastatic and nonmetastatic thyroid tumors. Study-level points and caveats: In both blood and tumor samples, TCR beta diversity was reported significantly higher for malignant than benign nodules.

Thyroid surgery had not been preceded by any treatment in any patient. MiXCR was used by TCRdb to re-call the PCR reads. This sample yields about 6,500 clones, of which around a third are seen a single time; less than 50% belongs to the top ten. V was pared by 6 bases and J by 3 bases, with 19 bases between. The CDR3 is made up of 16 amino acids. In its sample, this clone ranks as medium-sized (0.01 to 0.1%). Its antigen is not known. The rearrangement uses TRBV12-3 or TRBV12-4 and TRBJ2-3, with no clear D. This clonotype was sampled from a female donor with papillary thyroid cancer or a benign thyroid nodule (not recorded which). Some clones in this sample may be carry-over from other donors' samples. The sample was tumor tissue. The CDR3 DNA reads TGTGCCAGCAGCCACTATGATCGGAGTCTAACAGATACGCAGTATTTT. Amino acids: CASSHYDRSLTDTQYF.